The 20 T cell receptor beta chains below come from one sample, sequenced in a study of blood T cell repertoires in COVID-19. Clones were sequenced by immunoSEQ multiplex PCR, and TCRdb holds only the in-frame ones, with some missing. The data contain roughly 95,000 clones, more than 80% of them singletons. What was sequenced was peripheral blood. The receptors were sampled from a human donor in a cohort sampled during active COVID-19.

V is TRBV18 and J is TRBJ2-5; the D gene is possibly TRBD2 (5 bases). Germline assignment: CDR1 KGHSH and CDR2 LQKENI. There are 14 residues in the CDR3. V lost 2 bases, J lost 5 bases, and 12 bases lay in between. CDR3: CASSPGYGEETQYF. CDR3 bases: TGTGCCAGCTCACCAGGGTACGGGGAGGAGACCCAGTACTTC.

This sequence joins TRBV4-1 and TRBJ2-5, with 11 bases matching TRBD2. This CDR3 has 19 amino acids. V dropped 3 bases and J dropped 9; count of bases not matched to a gene: 21. Germline CDR1 is MGHRA and CDR2 is YSYEKL. The CDR3 DNA is TGCGCCAGCAGCCATTACGGTAGCGGGGGGGATCTGAGGGGAGACGCCCAGTACTTC. As protein: CASSHYGSGGDLRGDAQYF.

This chain connects TRBV5-1 to TRBJ1-1; no firm D call. This CDR3 is built from 15 residues. Germline lookup yields CDR1 SGHRS and CDR2 YFSETQ. V was cut by 1 base and J by 0 bases, with 10 bases left in between. The CDR3 reads CASSLRSVMNTEAFF. In DNA, the CDR3 is TGCGCCAGCAGCTTGCGTTCGGTAATGAACACTGAAGCTTTCTTT.

This rearrangement joins TRBV11-2 to TRBJ1-6; D gene ambiguous. Germline CDR1 and CDR2: SGHAT and FQNNGV. This CDR3 is built from 15 residues. V was pared by 1 base and J by 8 bases, with 12 bases between. In nucleotides, the CDR3 is TGTGCCAGCAGCTTAGGAGAGGGTGGTTATTCACCCCTCCACTTT. It yields the protein CASSLGEGGYSPLHF.

V and J are TRBV5-6 and TRBJ2-2; perhaps TRBD2 as D (5 bases). CDR1 SGHDT and CDR2 YYEEEE come from the germline V gene. The CDR3 has 15 residues. The V end lost 0 bases, the J end lost 7 bases, and 13 bases lay between the germline ends. CDR3 bases: TGTGCCAGCAGCTTGGGTACGGGGTACGGCGGGGAGCTGTTTTTT. Protein product: CASSLGTGYGGELFF.

The V gene is TRBV6-6, the J gene TRBJ2-1; TRBD1 aligns across 9 bases. The J segment lost 4 bases and the V segment lost 8 bases, leaving 9 bases of the junction unmatched. The germline CDR1 and CDR2 sequences are MNHNY and SVGAGI (reference sequence). The CDR3 totals 15 residues. The CDR3 spells CASLAGQGGYNEQFF. The DNA for the CDR3 is TGTGCCAGCCTCGCGGGACAGGGCGGGTACAATGAGCAGTTCTTC.

V and J are TRBV9 and TRBJ2-7, with D perhaps matching TRBD2 (6 bases). The CDR3 contains 12 residues. CDR1 is SGDLS and CDR2 is YYNGEE in the germline V gene. Trimming removed 4 bases from V and 2 bases from J, with 7 bases in between. CDR3 loop: CASSPGAYEQYF. The CDR3 region has the DNA TGTGCCAGCAGCCCGGGGGCCTACGAGCAGTACTTC.

This clone was seen only once. The chain's CDR3 is CASSFSGTGGRETQYF. CDR3 coding DNA: TGTGCCAGCAGTTTCTCCGGGACAGGGGGAAGAGAGACCCAGTACTTC. The V gene is TRBV6-5, the J gene TRBJ2-5; 11 bases align to TRBD1. Per the germline V gene, CDR1 is MNHEY and CDR2 is SVGAGI. There are 16 residues in the CDR3. J lost 4 bases, V lost 4 bases, and 8 bases had no gene match.

J is TRBJ2-7 and V is TRBV29-1, with a possible D match to TRBD2 (5 bases). V was clipped by 6 bases and J by 12 bases, with 15 bases between them. The length of the CDR3 is 10 residues. Germline V gives CDR1 SQVTM, CDR2 ANQGSEA. This CDR3 reads CSVVRGVRYF. In DNA, the CDR3 is TGCAGCGTCGTCCGGGGTGTGAGGTACTTC.

Written as DNA, the CDR3 is TGTGCCACCAGTGATGGGCCAGGGGGTGGCTACACCTTC. This translates into CATSDGPGGGYTF. The J gene is TRBJ1-2, the V gene TRBV24-1, with 7 bases lining up with TRBD1. Trimming took 3 bases from V and 7 from J; bases not matched to a gene: 4. The CDR3 length is 13 residues. CDR1 and CDR2 from the germline V gene are KGHDR and SFDVKD.

This chain uses TRBV2 with TRBJ2-1; tentative D call: TRBD2 (6 bases). Trimming shortened V by 0 bases and J by 0 bases, and 18 bases separated the two germline ends. In germline, CDR1 is SNHLY, CDR2 FYNNEI. CDR3 length equals 19 residues. The CDR3 loop reads CASSEAPPGAGSSYNEQFF. The DNA of the CDR3 is TGTGCCAGCAGTGAAGCTCCCCCGGGCGCGGGGAGCTCCTACAATGAGCAGTTCTTC.

This chain connects TRBV14 to TRBJ1-4, with 8 positions matching TRBD1. The CDR3 covers 12 residues. The germline gives CDR1 SGHDN, CDR2 FVKESK. V was pared by 4 bases and J by 10 bases, with 2 bases of the junction left unmatched. The chain's CDR3 is CASSLQGAKLFF. CDR3 sequence (DNA): TGTGCCAGCAGCCTCCAGGGGGCAAAACTGTTTTTT. Together with reference TRBV14 and TRBJ1-4, the CDR3 gives the full variable domain: EAGVTQFPSHSVIEKGQTVTLRCDPISGHDNLYWYRRVMGKEIKFLLHFVKESKQDESGMPNNRFLAERTGGTYSTLKVQPAELEDSGVYFCASSLQGAKLFFGSGTQLSVL.

The CDR3 protein is CASSGSRGQETQYF. In nucleotides, the CDR3 is TGTGCCAGCAGTGGAAGCAGGGGTCAAGAGACCCAGTACTTC. This chain uses TRBV2 with TRBJ2-5, with D possibly TRBD1 on 6 matching bases. Germline V gene data show CDR1 as SNHLY and CDR2 as FYNNEI. V was shortened by 4 bases and J by 2 bases, with 11 bases between the two germline ends. This CDR3 is 14 amino acids long.

This chain connects TRBV28 to TRBJ2-2; weak D call: TRBD2 (6 bases). Germline-derived CDR1 and CDR2 are MDHEN and SYDVKM. This CDR3 is built from 15 residues. The V end lost 5 bases, the J end lost 2 bases, and 12 bases lay between the germline ends. The CDR3 region has the DNA TGTGCCAGCAGTAGTGTAGGACTAAACACCGGGGAGCTGTTTTTT. This codes for CASSSVGLNTGELFF.

The chain combines TRBV28 with TRBJ2-6; D perhaps matches TRBD1 (6 bases). V lost 8 bases to trimming and J lost 0 bases, with 14 bases between them. Germline V gene sequence: CDR1 MDHEN, CDR2 SYDVKM. The CDR3 length is 16 residues. In DNA form, the CDR3 reads TGTGCCAGCGAAGGCAGGGGCCTCTCTGGGGCCAACGTCCTGACTTTC. It encodes CASEGRGLSGANVLTF. Based on the CDR3 plus reference TRBV28 and TRBJ2-6, the full variable domain is DVKVTQSSRYLVKRTGEKVFLECVQDMDHENMFWYRQDPGLGLRLIYFSYDVKMKEKGDIPEGYSVSREKKERFSLILESASTNQTSMYLCASEGRGLSGANVLTFGAGSRLTVL.

This chain joins TRBV10-3 and TRBJ2-2; 10 nucleotides line up with TRBD1. Losses at the gene ends were 10 bases for V and 0 bases for J; bases not matched to a gene: 8. Germline V lookup: CDR1 ENHRY, CDR2 SYGVKD. The CDR3 contains 16 residues. The CDR3 protein is CATDQGQGTNTGELFF. In DNA form, the CDR3 reads TGTGCCACCGATCAGGGACAGGGGACGAACACCGGGGAGCTGTTTTTT.

The chain has TRBV7-2 and TRBJ1-2; maybe TRBD1 (5 bases). With 3 bases removed from V and 3 bases from J, the gap between germline ends came to 17 bases. This CDR3 contains 16 residues. Germline CDR1 reads SGHTA; CDR2 reads FQGNSA. For the CDR3, the DNA is TGTGCCAGCAGCTTCGGATCAGGGAATGCCGACTATGGCTACACCTTC. Protein product: CASSFGSGNADYGYTF.

V gene TRBV2 combines with J gene TRBJ2-2, with 7 positions matching TRBD1. CDR1 SNHLY and CDR2 FYNNEI come from the germline V gene. The CDR3 has 13 amino acids. J gave up 7 bases and V 6 bases, and 5 bases lay outside the gene matches. The CDR3 nucleotides are TGTGCCAGCAGCGCAGACAGGGTCGGGGAGCTGTTTTTT. It specifies CASSADRVGELFF.

The V call is TRBV9, the J call TRBJ1-2; tentatively, D is TRBD1 (5 bases). The V gene's germline CDR1 is SGDLS and CDR2 YYNGEE. Trimming took off 4 bases at V and 7 bases at J, with 14 bases between the two ends. The CDR3 sequence is 13 residues long. Written as DNA, the CDR3 is TGTGCCAGCAGCCCCGGTACAGGCCCTGGCTACACCTTC. This encodes CASSPGTGPGYTF. The full variable domain, in which reference TRBV9 and TRBJ1-2 provide the parts outside the CDR3, is DSGVTQTPKHLITATGQRVTLRCSPRSGDLSVYWYQQSLDQGLQFLIQYYNGEERAKGNILERFSAQQFPDLHSELNLSSLELGDSALYFCASSPGTGPGYTFGSGTRLTVV.

This clone was seen only a few times. J is TRBJ1-6 and V is TRBV27; TRBD1 agrees at 8 bases. With V trimmed by 4 bases and J by 5 bases, 7 bases remained unmatched. CDR1 and CDR2 from the germline V gene are MNHEY and SMNVEV (reference sequence). The CDR3 has 16 residues. The CDR3 reads CASSSTDRGNNSPLHF. The CDR3 DNA follows: TGTGCCAGCAGTTCAACAGACAGGGGTAATAATTCACCCCTCCACTTT.